The clone carrying this T cell receptor (beta chain) was seen once. This sample is part of a study of blood T cell repertoires in COVID-19. This table comes from immunoSEQ multiplex PCR, and its TCRdb copy is limited to in-frame clones, with some not included. The sample has 70,000 to 95,000 clones; about 82% are singletons. Trimming took 5 bases from V and 4 from J; bases not matched to a gene: 5. This CDR3 has 14 residues. The germline gives CDR1 SGHRS, CDR2 YFSETQ. Sequencing input: peripheral blood. J is TRBJ2-5 and V is TRBV5-1; 10 bases line up with TRBD1. This receptor was identified in an older woman with acute or convalescent COVID-19. The CDR3 is CASRTGGTGETQYF. In nucleotides, the CDR3 is TGCGCCAGCAGGACAGGGGGCACGGGAGAGACCCAGTACTTC.